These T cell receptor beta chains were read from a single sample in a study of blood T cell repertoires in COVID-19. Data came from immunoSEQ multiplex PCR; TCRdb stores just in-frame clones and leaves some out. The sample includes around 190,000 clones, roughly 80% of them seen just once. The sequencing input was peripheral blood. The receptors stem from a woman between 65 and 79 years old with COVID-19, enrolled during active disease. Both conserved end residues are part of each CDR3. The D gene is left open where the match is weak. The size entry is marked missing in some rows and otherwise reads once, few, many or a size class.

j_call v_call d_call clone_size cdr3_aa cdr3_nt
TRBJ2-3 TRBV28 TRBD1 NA CASSFNRGSTDTQYF TGTGCCAGCAGTTTTAACAGGGGCAGCACAGATACGCAGTATTTT
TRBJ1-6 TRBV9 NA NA CASSVRGNNSPLHF TGTGCCAGCAGCGTCCGGGGGAACAATTCACCCCTCCACTTT
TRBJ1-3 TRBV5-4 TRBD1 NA CASSRQGAGNTIYF TGTGCCAGCAGTCGACAGGGTGCGGGAAACACCATATATTTT
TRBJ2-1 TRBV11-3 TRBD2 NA CASSLSLAGGGVKNEQFF TGTGCCAGCAGCTTAAGTCTAGCGGGAGGGGGGGTTAAAAATGAGCAGTTCTTC
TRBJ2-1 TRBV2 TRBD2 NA CASSPPGLEGIEQFF TGTGCCAGCAGTCCGCCAGGACTAGAAGGGATTGAGCAGTTCTTC
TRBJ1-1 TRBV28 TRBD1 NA CASSGSRGLGTEAFF TGTGCCAGCAGTGGCTCCAGGGGGCTGGGGACTGAAGCTTTCTTT
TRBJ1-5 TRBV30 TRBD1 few CAWSVQGQGAFQPQHF TGTGCCTGGAGTGTACAGGGACAGGGGGCATTTCAGCCCCAGCATTTT
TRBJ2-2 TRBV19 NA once CASSAPGRGGGELFF TGTGCCAGTAGTGCCCCGGGCAGAGGAGGCGGGGAGCTGTTTTTT
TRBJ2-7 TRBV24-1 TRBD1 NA CATSDGPGQEGF TGTGCCACCAGTGATGGCCCGGGACAGGAGGGCTTC
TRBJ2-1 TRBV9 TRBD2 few CASSVDFAGGLNEQFF TGTGCCAGCAGCGTCGACTTCGCGGGAGGGTTGAATGAGCAGTTCTTC
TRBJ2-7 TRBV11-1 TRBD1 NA CASSRDRGQEQYF TGTGCCAGCAGTCGGGACAGGGGGCAGGAGCAGTACTTC